The 5 T cell receptor beta chains below were found in one sample sequenced in a study of Ad26.COV2.S vaccination and SARS-CoV-2 variants. Clones were read by immunoSEQ multiplex PCR, and TCRdb kept only the in-frame ones, dropping some. The data show approximately 300,000 clones, with approximately 86% seen just once and 1.5% to 2% held by the top ten. As for treatment: around 19 received Ad26.COV2.S at low or high dose, single or two shots; roughly 5 received placebo; per-sample allocation not given. Following the first vaccine or placebo injection, samples were taken on day 63. The sample was peripheral blood, taken in a trial of Ad26.COV2.S vaccine versus placebo. These receptors came from a person aged 18-65 years who received the Ad26.COV2.S COVID-19 vaccine or a placebo.

The chain combines TRBV7-9 with TRBJ1-2, with D perhaps TRBD1 (5 bases). This CDR3 spans 14 amino acids. V lost 2 bases and J 3 bases, leaving 10 bases between the germline ends. Per germline, CDR1 SEHNR and CDR2 FQNEAQ (reference sequence). CDR3 nucleotides: TGTGCCAGCAGCTTAAGGGGCGCGGACTATGGCTACACCTTC. This codes for CASSLRGADYGYTF.

The rearrangement uses TRBV3-1 (or the pseudogene TRBV3-2) and TRBJ1-4; D is possibly TRBD1 (6 bases). The CDR3 is 18 residues long. From germline, CDR1 is LGHDT and CDR2 YNNKEL (reference sequence). Trimming cost V 3 bases and J 11 bases, with 28 bases left between them. As DNA, the CDR3 is TGTGCCAGCAGCCATACCACAGGGTGGGGAATAGCGGGTGGTAAACTGTTTTTT. Translating it yields CASSHTTGWGIAGGKLFF.

V usage is TRBV5-8 and J usage is TRBJ2-7; D is unresolved. The CDR3 covers 13 residues. Germline V gene sequence: CDR1 SGHTS, CDR2 YDEGEE. The germline V and J ends were trimmed by 4 bases and 0 bases, with 8 bases remaining between them. The CDR3 is CASSLGSSYEQYF. For the CDR3, the DNA is TGTGCCAGCAGCCTAGGAAGCTCCTACGAGCAGTACTTC.

The chain uses TRBV6-5 and TRBJ2-7; TRBD2 matches 10 bases. The CDR3 runs to 15 residues. Germline loops: CDR1 MNHEY, CDR2 SVGAGI. Unmatched junction bases numbered 7, after V lost 8 bases and J lost 0 bases. The CDR3 sequence is CASLSPSGGSYEQYF. The CDR3, as DNA: TGTGCCAGCCTTTCCCCTAGCGGGGGCTCCTACGAGCAGTACTTC.

The V call is TRBV4-3, the J call TRBJ2-7; D perhaps matches TRBD2 (7 bases). Germline lookup yields CDR1 LGHNA and CDR2 YSLEER. CDR3 length equals 15 residues. Trimming removed 6 bases from V and 2 bases from J, with 17 bases in between. This chain's CDR3 is CASRRGTGGPYEQYF. The CDR3 DNA reads TGCGCCAGCAGACGTGGGACGGGGGGCCCCTACGAGCAGTACTTC.